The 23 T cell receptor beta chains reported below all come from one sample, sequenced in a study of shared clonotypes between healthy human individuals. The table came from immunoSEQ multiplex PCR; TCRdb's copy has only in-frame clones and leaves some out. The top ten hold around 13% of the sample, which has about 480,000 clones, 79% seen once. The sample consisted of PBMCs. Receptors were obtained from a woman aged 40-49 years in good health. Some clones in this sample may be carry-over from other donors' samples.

CDR3 in DNA: TGTGCCAGTAGTATAGTATCACAATTGGGGTCCTACGAGCAGTACTTC. Translation: CASSIVSQLGSYEQYF. The chain uses TRBV19 and TRBJ2-7; no definite D call. This CDR3 has 16 amino acids. Trimming removed 1 base at V and 1 base at J, with 14 bases between. Per germline, CDR1 LNHDA and CDR2 SQIVND (reference sequence).

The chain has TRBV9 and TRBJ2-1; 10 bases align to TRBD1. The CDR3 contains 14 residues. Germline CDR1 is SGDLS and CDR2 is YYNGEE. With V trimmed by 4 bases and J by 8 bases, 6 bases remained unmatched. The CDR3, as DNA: TGTGCCAGCAGCACCTTGACAGGGGGCGATGAGCAGTTCTTC. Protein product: CASSTLTGGDEQFF.

CDR3 sequence (DNA): TGTGCCAGCAGGGCCCCGGGGGGGGCTGGAGAGCAGTACTTC. This sequence encodes CASRAPGGAGEQYF. The chain couples TRBV28 to TRBJ2-7, with 8 bases that match TRBD2. The CDR3 covers 14 residues. Germline lookup yields CDR1 MDHEN and CDR2 SYDVKM. J lost 7 bases, V lost 6 bases, and 11 bases had no gene match.

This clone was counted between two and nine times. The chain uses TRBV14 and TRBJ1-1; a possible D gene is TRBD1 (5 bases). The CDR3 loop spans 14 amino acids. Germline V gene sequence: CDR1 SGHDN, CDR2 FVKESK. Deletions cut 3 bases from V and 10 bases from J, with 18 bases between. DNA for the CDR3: TGTGCCAGCAGCCAGCTCGAGGACGGGAGGGGAGCTTTCTTT. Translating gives CASSQLEDGRGAFF.

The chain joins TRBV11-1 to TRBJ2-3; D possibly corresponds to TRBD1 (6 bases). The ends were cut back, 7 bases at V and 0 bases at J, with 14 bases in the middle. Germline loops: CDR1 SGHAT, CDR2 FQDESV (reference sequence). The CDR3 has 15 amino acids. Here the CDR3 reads CASNSLGTSTDTQYF. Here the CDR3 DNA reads TGTGCCAGCAACTCCCTCGGGACAAGCACAGATACGCAGTATTTT.

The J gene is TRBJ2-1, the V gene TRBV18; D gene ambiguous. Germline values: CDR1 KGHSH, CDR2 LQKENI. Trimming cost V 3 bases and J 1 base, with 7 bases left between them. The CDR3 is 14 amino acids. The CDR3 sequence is CASSPTRSYNEQFF. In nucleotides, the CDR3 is TGTGCCAGCTCACCCACGCGTTCCTACAATGAGCAGTTCTTC. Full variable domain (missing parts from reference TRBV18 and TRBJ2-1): NAGVMQNPRHLVRRRGQEARLRCSPMKGHSHVYWYRQLPEEGLKFMVYLQKENIIDESGMPKERFSAEFPKEGPSILRIQQVVRGDSAAYFCASSPTRSYNEQFFGPGTRLTVL.

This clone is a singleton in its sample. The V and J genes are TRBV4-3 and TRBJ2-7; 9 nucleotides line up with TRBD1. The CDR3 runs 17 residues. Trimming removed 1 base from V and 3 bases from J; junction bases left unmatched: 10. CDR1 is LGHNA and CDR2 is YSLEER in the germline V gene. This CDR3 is CASSQGLGTGTGYEQYF. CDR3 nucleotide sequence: TGCGCCAGCAGCCAAGGGTTGGGGACAGGGACTGGCTACGAGCAGTACTTC.

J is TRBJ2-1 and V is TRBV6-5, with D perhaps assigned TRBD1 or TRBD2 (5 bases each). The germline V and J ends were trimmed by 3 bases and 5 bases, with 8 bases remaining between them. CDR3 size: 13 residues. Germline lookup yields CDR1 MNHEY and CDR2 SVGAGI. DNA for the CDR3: TGTGCCAGCAGTTATCGGGGACACAATGAGCAGTTCTTC. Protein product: CASSYRGHNEQFF.

The CDR3 protein is CASTTSSSYNEQFF. The DNA for the CDR3 is TGCGCCAGCACCACATCTAGCTCCTACAATGAGCAGTTCTTC. The V call is TRBV5-1, the J call TRBJ2-1; the D is unclear. This CDR3 comprises 14 residues. Trimming shortened V by 6 bases and J by 0 bases, and 10 bases separated the two germline ends. Germline loops: CDR1 SGHRS, CDR2 YFSETQ.

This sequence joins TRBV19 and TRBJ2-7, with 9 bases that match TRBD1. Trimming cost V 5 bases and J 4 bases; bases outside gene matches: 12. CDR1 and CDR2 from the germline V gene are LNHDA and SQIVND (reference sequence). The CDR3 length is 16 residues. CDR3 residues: CASSVPLTGGRYEQYF. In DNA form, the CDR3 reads TGTGCCAGTAGTGTACCTCTGACAGGGGGGAGGTACGAGCAGTACTTC.

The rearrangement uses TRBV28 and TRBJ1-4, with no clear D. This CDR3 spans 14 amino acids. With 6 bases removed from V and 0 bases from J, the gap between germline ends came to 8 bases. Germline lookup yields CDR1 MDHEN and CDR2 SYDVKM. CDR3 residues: CASRYTATNEKLFF. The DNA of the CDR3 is TGTGCCAGCAGGTATACCGCAACTAATGAAAAACTGTTTTTT.

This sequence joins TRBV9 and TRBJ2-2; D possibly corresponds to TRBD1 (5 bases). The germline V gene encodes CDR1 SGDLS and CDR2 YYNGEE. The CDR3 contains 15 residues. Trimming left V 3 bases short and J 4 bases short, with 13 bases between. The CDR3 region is CASSDRQGVTGELFF. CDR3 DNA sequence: TGTGCCAGCAGCGATCGGCAGGGCGTCACCGGGGAGCTGTTTTTT.

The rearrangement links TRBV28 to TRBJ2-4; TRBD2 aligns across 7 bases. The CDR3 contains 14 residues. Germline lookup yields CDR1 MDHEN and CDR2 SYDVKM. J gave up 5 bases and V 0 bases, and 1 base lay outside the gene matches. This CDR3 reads CASSLWAGENIQYF. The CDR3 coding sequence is TGTGCCAGCAGTTTATGGGCGGGGGAAAACATTCAGTACTTC.

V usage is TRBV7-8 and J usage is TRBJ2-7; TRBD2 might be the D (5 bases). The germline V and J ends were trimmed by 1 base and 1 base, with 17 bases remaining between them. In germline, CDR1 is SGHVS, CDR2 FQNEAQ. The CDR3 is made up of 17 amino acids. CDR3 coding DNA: TGTGCCAGCAGCTTAGTTGCTAGCCCAGGTCGGTCCTACGAGCAGTACTTC. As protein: CASSLVASPGRSYEQYF.

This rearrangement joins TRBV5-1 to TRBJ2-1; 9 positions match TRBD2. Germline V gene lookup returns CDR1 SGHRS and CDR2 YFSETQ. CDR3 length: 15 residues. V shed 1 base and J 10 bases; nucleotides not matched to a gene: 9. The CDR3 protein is CASSLPPSGLAEQFF. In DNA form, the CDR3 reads TGCGCCAGCAGCTTGCCCCCCTCTGGACTAGCGGAGCAGTTCTTC. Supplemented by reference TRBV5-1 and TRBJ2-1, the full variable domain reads KAGVTQTPRYLIKTRGQQVTLSCSPISGHRSVSWYQQTPGQGLQFLFEYFSETQRNKGNFPGRFSGRQFSNSRSEMNVSTLELGDSALYLCASSLPPSGLAEQFFGPGTRLTVL.

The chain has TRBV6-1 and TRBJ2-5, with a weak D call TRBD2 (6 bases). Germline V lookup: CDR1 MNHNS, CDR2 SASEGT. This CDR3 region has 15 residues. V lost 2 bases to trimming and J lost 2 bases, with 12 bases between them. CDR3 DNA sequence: TGTGCCAGCAGTGAATTAGCGGATCGACAAGAGACCCAGTACTTC. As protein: CASSELADRQETQYF.

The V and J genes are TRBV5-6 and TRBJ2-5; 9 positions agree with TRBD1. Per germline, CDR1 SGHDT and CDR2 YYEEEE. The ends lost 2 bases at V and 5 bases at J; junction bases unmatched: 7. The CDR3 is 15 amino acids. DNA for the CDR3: TGTGCCAGCAGCTTCCCGACAGGGGGTTTTGAGACCCAGTACTTC. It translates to CASSFPTGGFETQYF.

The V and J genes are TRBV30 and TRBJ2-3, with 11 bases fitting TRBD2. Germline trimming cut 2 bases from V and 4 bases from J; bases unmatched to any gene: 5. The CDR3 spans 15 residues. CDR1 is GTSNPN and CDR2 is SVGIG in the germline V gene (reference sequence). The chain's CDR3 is CAWSPLAGVPDTQYF. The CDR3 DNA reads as TGTGCCTGGAGTCCACTAGCGGGAGTCCCAGATACGCAGTATTTT.

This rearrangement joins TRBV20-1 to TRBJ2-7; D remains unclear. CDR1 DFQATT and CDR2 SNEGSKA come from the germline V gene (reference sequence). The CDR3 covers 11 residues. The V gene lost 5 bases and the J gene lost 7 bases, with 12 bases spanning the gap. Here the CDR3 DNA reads TGCAGTGCTCCACACCTTGGGGAGCAGTACTTC. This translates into CSAPHLGEQYF.

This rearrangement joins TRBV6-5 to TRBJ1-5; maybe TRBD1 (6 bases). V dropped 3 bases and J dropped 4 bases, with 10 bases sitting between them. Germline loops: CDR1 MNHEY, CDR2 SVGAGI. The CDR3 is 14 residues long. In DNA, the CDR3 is TGTGCCAGCAGTTATACAGGGTTTAATCAGCCCCAGCATTTT. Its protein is CASSYTGFNQPQHF.

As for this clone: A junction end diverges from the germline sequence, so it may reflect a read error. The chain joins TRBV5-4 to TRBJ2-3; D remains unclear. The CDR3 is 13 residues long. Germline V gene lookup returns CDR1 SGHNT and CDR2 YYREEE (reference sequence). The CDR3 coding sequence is TGTGCCACCAGCACCAATTCTAGAGATACGCAGTATTTT. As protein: CATSTNSRDTQYF. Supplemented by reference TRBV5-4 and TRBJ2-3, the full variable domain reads ETGVTQSPTHLIKTRGQQVTLRCSSQSGHNTVSWYQQALGQGPQFIFQYYREEENGRGNFPPRFSGLQFPNYSSELNVNALELDDSALYLCATSTNSRDTQYFGPGTRLTVL.

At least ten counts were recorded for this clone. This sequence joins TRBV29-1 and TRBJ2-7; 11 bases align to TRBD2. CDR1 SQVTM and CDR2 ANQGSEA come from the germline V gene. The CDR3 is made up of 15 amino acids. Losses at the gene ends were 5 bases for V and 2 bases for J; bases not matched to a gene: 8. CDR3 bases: TGCAGCGTTTTGGGGACTAGCGGAGCGACCTACGAGCAGTACTTC. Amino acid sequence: CSVLGTSGATYEQYF.

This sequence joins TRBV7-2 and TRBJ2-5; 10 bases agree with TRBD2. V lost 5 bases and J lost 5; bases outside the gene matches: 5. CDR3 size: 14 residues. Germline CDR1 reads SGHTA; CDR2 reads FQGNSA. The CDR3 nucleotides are TGTGCCAGCAGCCCAGCGGGGGGGCAGGAGACCCAGTACTTC. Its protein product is CASSPAGGQETQYF.